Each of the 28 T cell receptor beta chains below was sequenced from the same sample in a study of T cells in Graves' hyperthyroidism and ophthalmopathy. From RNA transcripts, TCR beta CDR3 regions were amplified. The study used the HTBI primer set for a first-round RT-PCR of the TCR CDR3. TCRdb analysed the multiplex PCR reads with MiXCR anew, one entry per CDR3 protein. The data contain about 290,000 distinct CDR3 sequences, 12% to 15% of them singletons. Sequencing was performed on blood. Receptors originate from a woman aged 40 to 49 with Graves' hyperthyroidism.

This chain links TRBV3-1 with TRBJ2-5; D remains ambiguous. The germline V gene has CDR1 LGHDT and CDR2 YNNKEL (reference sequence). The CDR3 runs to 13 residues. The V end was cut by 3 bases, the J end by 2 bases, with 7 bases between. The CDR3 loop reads CASSQIIQETQYF. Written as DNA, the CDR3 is TGTGCCAGCAGCCAGATTATTCAAGAGACCCAGTACTTC.

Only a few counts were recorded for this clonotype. The CDR3 coding sequence is TGCAGTGGGAGGACCCCCTACAATGAGCAGTTCTTC. Translation: CSGRTPYNEQFF. The chain carries TRBV20-1 and TRBJ2-1, with TRBD2 as a possible D gene (5 bases). This CDR3 is 12 amino acids long. V was clipped by 7 bases and J by 2 bases, with 9 bases between them. Germline V gene data show CDR1 as DFQATT and CDR2 as SNEGSKA (reference sequence).

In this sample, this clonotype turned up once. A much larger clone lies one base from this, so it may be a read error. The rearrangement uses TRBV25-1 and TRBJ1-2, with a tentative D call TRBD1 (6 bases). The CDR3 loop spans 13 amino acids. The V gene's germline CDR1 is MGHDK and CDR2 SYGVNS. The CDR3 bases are TGTACCAGCAGCGCTACAGGGTGGTATGGCTACACCTTC. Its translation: CTSSATGWYGYTF.

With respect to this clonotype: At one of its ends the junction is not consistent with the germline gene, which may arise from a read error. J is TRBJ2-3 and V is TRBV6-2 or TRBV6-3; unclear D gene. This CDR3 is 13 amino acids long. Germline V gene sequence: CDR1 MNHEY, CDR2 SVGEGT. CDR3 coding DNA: TGTGCCAGCGGTTACTCCCTTGGAGATACGCAGTATTTT. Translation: CASGYSLGDTQYF.

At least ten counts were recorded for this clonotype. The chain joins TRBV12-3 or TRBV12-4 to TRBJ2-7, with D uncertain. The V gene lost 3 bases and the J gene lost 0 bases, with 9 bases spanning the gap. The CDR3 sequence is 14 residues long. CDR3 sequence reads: CASSFQGNSYEQYF. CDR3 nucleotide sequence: TGTGCCAGCAGTTTCCAAGGGAACTCCTACGAGCAGTACTTC.

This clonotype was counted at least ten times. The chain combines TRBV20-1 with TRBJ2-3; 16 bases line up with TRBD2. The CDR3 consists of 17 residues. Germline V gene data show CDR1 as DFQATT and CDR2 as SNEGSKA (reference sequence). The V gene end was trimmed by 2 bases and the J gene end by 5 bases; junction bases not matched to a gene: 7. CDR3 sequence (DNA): TGCAGTGCTAGACCGGGACTAGCGGGAGGGCAAGGAGATACGCAGTATTTT. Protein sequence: CSARPGLAGGQGDTQYF.

The CDR3 loop is CAWSRLAGVGEQYF. CDR3 nucleotide sequence: TGTGCCTGGAGTCGACTAGCGGGAGTAGGCGAGCAGTACTTC. The V gene is TRBV30, the J gene TRBJ2-7; 12 nucleotides align to TRBD2. Germline V gives CDR1 GTSNPN, CDR2 SVGIG (reference sequence). This CDR3 is built from 14 residues. J lost 6 bases, V lost 2 bases, and 5 bases had no gene match. The whole variable domain, remainder taken from reference TRBV30 and TRBJ2-7, is SQTIHQWPATLVQPVGSPLSLECTVEGTSNPNLYWYRQAAGRGLQLLFYSVGIGQISSEVPQNLSASRPQDRQFILSSKKLLLSDSGFYLCAWSRLAGVGEQYFGPGTRLTVT.

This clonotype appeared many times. CDR3 nucleotides: TGTGCCAGCAGTTCCCTGGGACAGGGAGAATGGGAGCAGTACTTC. Amino acids: CASSSLGQGEWEQYF. V usage is TRBV28 and J usage is TRBJ2-7; 9 positions agree with TRBD1. Germline V CDR1 and CDR2: MDHEN, SYDVKM. This CDR3 contains 15 residues. V was pared by 4 bases and J by 7 bases, with 11 bases of the junction left unmatched.

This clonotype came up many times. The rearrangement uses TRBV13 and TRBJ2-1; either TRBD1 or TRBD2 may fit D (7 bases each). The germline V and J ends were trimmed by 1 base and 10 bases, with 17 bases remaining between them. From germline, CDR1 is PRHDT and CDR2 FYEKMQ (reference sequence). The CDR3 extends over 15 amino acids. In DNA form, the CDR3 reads TGTGCCAGCAGCTTAGACAGGGGACTACAATGGGAGCAGTTCTTC. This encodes CASSLDRGLQWEQFF.

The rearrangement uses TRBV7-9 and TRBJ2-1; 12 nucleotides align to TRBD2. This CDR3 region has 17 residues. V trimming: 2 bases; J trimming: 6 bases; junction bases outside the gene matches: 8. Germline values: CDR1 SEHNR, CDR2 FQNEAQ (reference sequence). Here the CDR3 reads CASSLIQGLAGPNEQFF. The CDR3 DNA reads TGTGCCAGCAGCTTAATTCAGGGACTAGCGGGTCCCAATGAGCAGTTCTTC.

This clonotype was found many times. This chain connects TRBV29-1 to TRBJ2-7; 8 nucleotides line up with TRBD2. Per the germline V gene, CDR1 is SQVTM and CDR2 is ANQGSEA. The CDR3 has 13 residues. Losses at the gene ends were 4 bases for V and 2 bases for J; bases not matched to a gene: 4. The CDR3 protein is CSVGTSPTYEQYF. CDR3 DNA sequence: TGCAGCGTTGGGACTAGCCCCACCTACGAGCAGTACTTC.

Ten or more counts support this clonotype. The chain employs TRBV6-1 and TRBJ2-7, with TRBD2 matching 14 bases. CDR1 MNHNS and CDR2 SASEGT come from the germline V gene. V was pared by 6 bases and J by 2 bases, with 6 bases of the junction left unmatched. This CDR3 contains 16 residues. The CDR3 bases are TGTGCCAGCAGAGGGACTAGCGGGAGATCTCCCTACGAGCAGTACTTC. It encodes CASRGTSGRSPYEQYF.

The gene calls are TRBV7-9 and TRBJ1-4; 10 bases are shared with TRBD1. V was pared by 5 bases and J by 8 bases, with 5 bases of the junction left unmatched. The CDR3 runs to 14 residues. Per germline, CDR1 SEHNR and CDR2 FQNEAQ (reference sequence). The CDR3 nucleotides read TGTGCCAGCAGCATGGGACAGGGGCTGGAAAAACTGTTTTTT. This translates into CASSMGQGLEKLFF. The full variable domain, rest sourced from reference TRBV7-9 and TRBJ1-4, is DTGVSQNPRHKITKRGQNVTFRCDPISEHNRLYWYRQTLGQGPEFLTYFQNEAQLEKSRLLSDRFSAERPKGSFSTLEIQRTEQGDSAMYLCASSMGQGLEKLFFGSGTQLSVL.

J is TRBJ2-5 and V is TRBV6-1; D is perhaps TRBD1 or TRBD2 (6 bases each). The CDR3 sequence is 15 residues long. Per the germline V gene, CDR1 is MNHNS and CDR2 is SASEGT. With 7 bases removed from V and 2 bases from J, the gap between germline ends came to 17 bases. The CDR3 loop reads CASIPKGGIQETQYF. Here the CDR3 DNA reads TGTGCCAGCATTCCTAAGGGGGGCATACAAGAGACCCAGTACTTC.

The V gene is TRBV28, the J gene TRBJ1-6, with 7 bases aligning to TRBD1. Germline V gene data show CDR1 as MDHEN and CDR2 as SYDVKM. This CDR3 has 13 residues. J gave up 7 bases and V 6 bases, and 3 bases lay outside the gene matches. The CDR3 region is CASRTGRNSPLHF. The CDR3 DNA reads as TGTGCCAGCAGGACAGGGAGGAATTCACCCCTCCACTTT.

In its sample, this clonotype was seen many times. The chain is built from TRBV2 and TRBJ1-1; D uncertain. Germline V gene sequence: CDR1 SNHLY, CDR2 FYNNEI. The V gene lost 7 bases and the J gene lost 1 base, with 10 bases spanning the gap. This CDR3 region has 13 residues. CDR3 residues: CASKLGGNTEAFF. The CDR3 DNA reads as TGTGCCAGCAAATTGGGAGGGAACACTGAAGCTTTCTTT.

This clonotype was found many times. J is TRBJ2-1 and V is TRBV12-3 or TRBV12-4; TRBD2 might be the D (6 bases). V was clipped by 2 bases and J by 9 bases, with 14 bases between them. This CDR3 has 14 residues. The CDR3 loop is CASSLLGGEAEQFF. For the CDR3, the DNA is TGTGCCAGCAGTTTACTGGGGGGAGAAGCTGAGCAGTTCTTC.

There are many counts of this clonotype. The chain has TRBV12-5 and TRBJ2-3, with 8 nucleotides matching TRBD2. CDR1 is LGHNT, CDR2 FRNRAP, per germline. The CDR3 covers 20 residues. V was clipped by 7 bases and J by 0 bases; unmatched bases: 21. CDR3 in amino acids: CASALNPGSLAATSTDTQYF. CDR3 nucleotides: TGTGCTAGTGCCCTGAACCCAGGGTCACTAGCGGCAACTAGCACAGATACGCAGTATTTT.

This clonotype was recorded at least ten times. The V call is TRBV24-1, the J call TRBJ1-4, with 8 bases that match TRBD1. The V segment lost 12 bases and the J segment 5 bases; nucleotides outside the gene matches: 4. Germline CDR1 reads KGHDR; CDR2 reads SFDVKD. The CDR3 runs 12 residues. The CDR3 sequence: CASQGENEKLFF. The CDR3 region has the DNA TGTGCCTCACAGGGGGAGAATGAAAAACTGTTTTTT.

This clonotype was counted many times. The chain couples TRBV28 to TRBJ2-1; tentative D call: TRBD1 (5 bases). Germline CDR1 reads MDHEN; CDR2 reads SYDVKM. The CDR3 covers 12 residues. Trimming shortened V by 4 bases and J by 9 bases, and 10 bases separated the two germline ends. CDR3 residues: CASSYSQGEQFF. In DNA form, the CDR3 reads TGTGCCAGCAGTTACTCCCAGGGTGAGCAGTTCTTC.

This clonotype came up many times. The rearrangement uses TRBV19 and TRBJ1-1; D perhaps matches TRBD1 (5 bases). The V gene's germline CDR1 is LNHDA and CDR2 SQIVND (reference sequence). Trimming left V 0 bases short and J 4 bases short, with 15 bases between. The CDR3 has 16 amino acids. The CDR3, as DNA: TGTGCCAGTAGTATAGATGCGAGCGGGGCTGCCACTGAAGCTTTCTTT. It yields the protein CASSIDASGAATEAFF. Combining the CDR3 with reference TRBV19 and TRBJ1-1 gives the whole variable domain DGGITQSPKYLFRKEGQNVTLSCEQNLNHDAMYWYRQDPGQGLRLIYYSQIVNDFQKGDIAEGYSVSREKKESFPLTVTSAQKNPTAFYLCASSIDASGAATEAFFGQGTRLTVV.

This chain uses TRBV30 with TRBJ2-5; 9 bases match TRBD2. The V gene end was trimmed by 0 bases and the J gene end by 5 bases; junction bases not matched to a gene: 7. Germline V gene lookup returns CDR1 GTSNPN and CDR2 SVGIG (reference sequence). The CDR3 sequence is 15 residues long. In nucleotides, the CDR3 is TGTGCCTGGAGTGTACCCAGCGGGGGGCCGGAGACCCAGTACTTC. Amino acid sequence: CAWSVPSGGPETQYF.

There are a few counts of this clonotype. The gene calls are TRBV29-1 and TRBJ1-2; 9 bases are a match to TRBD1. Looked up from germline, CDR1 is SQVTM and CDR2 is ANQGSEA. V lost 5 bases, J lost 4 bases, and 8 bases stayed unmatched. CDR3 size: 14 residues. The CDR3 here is CSVWTGASSYGYTF. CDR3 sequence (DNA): TGCAGCGTTTGGACAGGGGCCAGCTCCTATGGCTACACCTTC.

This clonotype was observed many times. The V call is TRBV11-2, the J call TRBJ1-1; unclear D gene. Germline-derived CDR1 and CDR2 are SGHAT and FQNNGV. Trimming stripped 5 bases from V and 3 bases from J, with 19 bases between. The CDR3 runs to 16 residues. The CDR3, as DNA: TGTGCCAGCAGCACTCGGACCACAAAGAGGGACACTGAAGCTTTCTTT. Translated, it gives CASSTRTTKRDTEAFF.

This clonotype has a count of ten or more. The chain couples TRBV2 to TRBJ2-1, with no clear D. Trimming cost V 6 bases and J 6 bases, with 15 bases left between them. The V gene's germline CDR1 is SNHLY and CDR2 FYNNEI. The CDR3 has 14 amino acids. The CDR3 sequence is CASSPTDAFNEQFF. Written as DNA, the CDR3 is TGTGCCAGCAGCCCCACAGACGCCTTCAATGAGCAGTTCTTC.

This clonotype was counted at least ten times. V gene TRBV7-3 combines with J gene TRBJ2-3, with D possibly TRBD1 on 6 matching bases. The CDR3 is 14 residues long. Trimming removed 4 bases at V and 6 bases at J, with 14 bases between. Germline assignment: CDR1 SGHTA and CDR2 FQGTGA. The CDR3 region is CASSSRTASDTQYF. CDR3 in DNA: TGTGCCAGCAGCTCGAGGACAGCTTCGGATACGCAGTATTTT.

This CDR3 is CASSLEVAGVWETQYF. The CDR3 bases are TGTGCCAGCAGCTTAGAGGTAGCGGGAGTATGGGAGACCCAGTACTTC. V is TRBV11-2 and J is TRBJ2-5; 9 nucleotides match TRBD2. The CDR3 consists of 16 residues. Germline loops: CDR1 SGHAT, CDR2 FQNNGV. V lost 0 bases, J lost 5 bases, and 7 bases stayed unmatched.

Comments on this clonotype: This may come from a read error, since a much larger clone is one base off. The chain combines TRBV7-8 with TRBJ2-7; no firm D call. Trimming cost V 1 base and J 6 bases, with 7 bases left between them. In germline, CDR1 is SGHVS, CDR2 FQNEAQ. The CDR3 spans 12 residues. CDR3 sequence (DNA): TGTGCCAGCAGCTTAGTCCGAACCGAGCAGTACTTC. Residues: CASSLVRTEQYF.